Listed below are T cell receptor beta chains from one sample, sequenced in a study of blood T cell repertoires in COVID-19. The table came from immunoSEQ multiplex PCR; TCRdb's copy has only in-frame clones and leaves some out. The sample carries over 90,000 clones, roughly nine tenths recorded once. The sequencing sample was made of peripheral blood. The receptor set was obtained from a woman in her 70s with acute or convalescent COVID-19. The CDR3 runs from the conserved cysteine through the conserved F or W. D genes are given only for firm matches. Only some rows state a clone size, as once, few, many or a class for expanded clones.

len	d_gene	v_gene	j_gene	abundance	CDR3aa	CDR3nt
18	TRBD2	TRBV4-1	TRBJ2-3	.	CASSQEGLAGGYTDTQYF	TGCGCCAGCAGCCAAGAAGGACTAGCGGGAGGGTACACAGATACGCAGTATTTT
15	.	TRBV5-1	TRBJ2-2	.	CASSLAGLNTGELFF	TGCGCCAGCAGCTTGGCAGGGCTAAACACCGGGGAGCTGTTTTTT
15	.	TRBV30	TRBJ1-4	.	CAWRGKDSGNEKLFF	TGTGCCTGGAGGGGCAAGGACAGCGGCAATGAAAAACTGTTTTTT
13	.	TRBV5-1	TRBJ1-1	.	CASRRAANTEAFF	TGCGCCAGTAGGCGGGCGGCCAACACTGAAGCTTTCTTT
14	.	TRBV6-6	TRBJ1-6	.	CASTESQGNSPLHF	TGTGCCAGCACCGAAAGCCAGGGGAATTCACCCCTCCACTTT
13	.	TRBV6-6	TRBJ1-2	.	CASSGQINYGYTF	TGTGCCAGCAGTGGACAGATTAACTATGGCTACACCTTC
15	.	TRBV5-6	TRBJ1-2	.	CASSLRSRGSYGYTF	TGTGCCAGCAGCTTAAGGTCCAGGGGTTCCTATGGCTACACCTTC
14	TRBD1	TRBV5-1	TRBJ2-7	once	CASSPRQGIYEQYF	TGCGCCAGCAGCCCGAGACAGGGTATCTACGAGCAGTACTTC
15	.	TRBV6-5	TRBJ1-2	.	CASRPTPTGTYGYTF	TGTGCCAGCAGACCTACTCCGACAGGCACCTATGGCTACACCTTC
12	.	TRBV6-5	TRBJ2-7	.	CASGTPLNEQYF	TGTGCCAGCGGGACTCCCCTTAACGAGCAGTACTTC
17	TRBD1	TRBV3-1/TRBV3-2	TRBJ1-3	.	CASSHTDRAYSGNTIYF	TGTGCCAGCAGCCACACAGACAGGGCGTACTCTGGAAACACCATATATTTT
15	.	TRBV19	TRBJ1-3	.	CASSAQGSSGNTIYF	TGTGCCAGTAGTGCACAGGGTTCCTCTGGAAACACCATATATTTT
16	TRBD2	TRBV6-1	TRBJ2-7	once	CASSESRGGTSGNWYF	TGTGCCAGCAGTGAAAGCCGTGGGGGGACTAGCGGGAATTGGTACTTC
17	TRBD1	TRBV7-2	TRBJ2-6	.	CASSQQGAVAGANVLTF	TGTGCCAGCAGCCAACAGGGGGCGGTCGCTGGGGCCAACGTCCTGACTTTC
19	TRBD2	TRBV4-2	TRBJ2-5	few	CASSQLIPRASGGGETQYF	TGTGCCAGCAGCCAACTAATCCCTAGGGCTAGCGGGGGAGGGGAGACCCAGTACTTC
11	.	TRBV6-5	TRBJ1-1	.	CASSSRTEAFF	TGTGCCAGCAGTTCCCGCACTGAAGCTTTCTTT
16	TRBD1	TRBV4-1	TRBJ1-5	once	CASSQDGTGVNQPQHF	TGCGCCAGCAGCCAAGATGGGACAGGGGTCAATCAGCCCCAGCATTTT
15	TRBD1	TRBV19	TRBJ1-4	once	CASSIRTGRNEKLFF	TGTGCCAGTAGTATACGGACAGGACGTAATGAAAAACTGTTTTTT
14	.	TRBV10-3	TRBJ1-1	once	CAIREESAGTEAFF	TGTGCCATCAGGGAAGAAAGTGCAGGGACTGAAGCTTTCTTT
16	.	TRBV28	TRBJ1-5	few	CASSLFRGAKEPPQHF	TGTGCCAGCAGTTTATTTAGGGGTGCTAAGGAGCCGCCCCAGCATTTT
16	TRBD1	TRBV6-2/TRBV6-3	TRBJ1-2	.	CASSPTGAVVGYGYTF	TGTGCCAGCAGTCCGACAGGGGCGGTGGTAGGCTATGGCTACACCTTC
13	TRBD1	TRBV6-5	TRBJ1-6	.	CASSKTGNSPLHF	TGTGCCAGCAGCAAGACAGGGAATTCACCCCTCCACTTT